Below, 3 T cell receptor beta chains from the same sample are listed, as sequenced in a study of human T cells and chemical hapten exposure. TCRdb re-called the RACE reads through MiXCR, storing one row per CDR3 protein. The data contain about 120,000 distinct CDR3 sequences, approximately 12% of them singletons. Stated time point: pre-sensitization, week 0. As to treatment: therapeutic diphenylcyclopropenone sensitization with weekly scalp DPC. Sequences were derived from whole blood, sampled in connection with sensitization to the hapten diphenylcyclopropenone (DPC). The receptors derive from a woman aged 18-30 years with alopecia areata. Some clones in this sample may be carry-over from other donors' samples.

The chain employs TRBV30 and TRBJ2-7, with D possibly matching TRBD2 (5 bases). The germline V gene has CDR1 GTSNPN and CDR2 SVGIG (reference sequence). CDR3 length: 13 residues. V was trimmed by 0 bases and J by 6 bases, leaving 12 bases between them. As DNA, the CDR3 is TGTGCCTGGAGTGTAAGGACTGGCGGCGAGCAGTACTTC. It is translated as CAWSVRTGGEQYF.

This clonotype is deemed medium-sized. The chain joins TRBV2 to TRBJ2-1; no clear D. The CDR3 extends over 15 amino acids. V dropped 3 bases and J dropped 5 bases, with 14 bases sitting between them. Germline CDR1 is SNHLY and CDR2 is FYNNEI. As DNA, the CDR3 is TGTGCCAGCAGTGATCCTAGGGCGGATGACAATGAGCAGTTCTTC. This sequence encodes CASSDPRADDNEQFF.

The V and J genes are TRBV6-2 or TRBV6-3 and TRBJ2-1; D is ambiguous. Trimming cost V 3 bases and J 0 bases, with 6 bases left between them. Germline V gives CDR1 MNHEY, CDR2 SVGEGT. This CDR3 is built from 14 residues. The CDR3 coding sequence is TGTGCCAGCAGTTATCTGGTCTCCTACAATGAGCAGTTCTTC. This translates into CASSYLVSYNEQFF.